This entry describes one T cell receptor beta chain. Its antigen is unidentified. These data are taken from a study of vaccination effects on CD4 cells after COVID-19. The repertoire was sequenced with immunoSEQ multiplex PCR; TCRdb's copy has only in-frame clones and lacks some. The sample has 50,000 to 60,000 clones; 60% to 85% are singletons. Having been cultured for less than 13 days, the cells underwent CD4+ T cell isolation. In germline, CDR1 is KGHSH, CDR2 LQKENI. J lost 0 bases, V lost 4 bases, and 4 bases had no gene match. CDR3 length equals 15 residues. The clonotype comes from a human donor who received a COVID-19 vaccine. The V gene is TRBV18, the J gene TRBJ2-7; 9 nucleotides match TRBD1. The sequencing here drew on CD4+ T cells from PBMCs cultured without peptide, taken before COVID-19 vaccination. DNA of the CDR3: TGTGCCAGCTCACTGGGACAGGGCAGCTCCTACGAGCAGTACGTC. It specifies CASSLGQGSSYEQYV.